This T cell receptor beta chain was identified during a study of T cell changes during pregnancy in multiple sclerosis. Assay: immunoSEQ multiplex PCR; the TCRdb copy retains only in-frame clones and omits some. The sample lists under 70,000 clones; 91% were seen once. Germline CDR1 reads SGHAT; CDR2 reads FQNNGV. This CDR3 is built from 18 residues. Trimming took 3 bases from V and 3 from J, leaving 24 bases between them. This specimen consisted of CD4+ T cells from peripheral blood mononuclear cells, obtained in the first trimester of pregnancy. This TCR was recovered from a female donor with multiple sclerosis, enrolled in a pregnancy study. V and J are TRBV11-2 and TRBJ2-7; a possible D gene is TRBD2 (7 bases). The CDR3 DNA reads as TGTGCCAGCAGCTTGGGGGCGGGGGTGAACCCGCAGAACTACGAGCAGTACTTC. Its protein product is CASSLGAGVNPQNYEQYF.